This T cell receptor beta chain was identified during a study of OX40 agonist ivuxolimab in advanced cancers. Points from the study as a whole: Clonal expansion in partial responders at 0.1-3.0 mg/kg ranked among the lowest. The study found that CD8+ T cells averaged more expanded clones than CD4+. Both CD4+ and CD8+ T cell populations in blood had undergone clonal expansion by week 6 at 0.1 to 3.0 mg/kg.

J gave up 7 bases and V 4 bases, and 8 bases lay outside the gene matches. This CDR3 has 15 amino acids. CDR1 and CDR2 (germline): KGHSH, LQKENI. Generated by immunoSEQ multiplex PCR, the TCRdb table keeps only in-frame clones and is missing some. The sample holds approximately 100,000 clones; about nine tenths are singletons and the top ten take 0.25% to 0.35%. Concerning this clone: Its antigen is not known.

The TCR comes from an adult with an advanced solid tumor such as melanoma, head and neck, liver or kidney cancer. Sequencing was performed on CD4+ or CD8+ T cells sorted from blood, taken in a trial of the OX40 agonist ivuxolimab. The chain is built from TRBV18 and TRBJ2-7, with 12 bases matching TRBD2. For the CDR3, the DNA is TGTGCCAGCTCACTCTCCCTAGCGGGAGGGGTGGAGCAGTACTTC. This codes for CASSLSLAGGVEQYF. Full variable domain (rest looked up from reference TRBV18 and TRBJ2-7): NAGVMQNPRHLVRRRGQEARLRCSPMKGHSHVYWYRQLPEEGLKFMVYLQKENIIDESGMPKERFSAEFPKEGPSILRIQQVVRGDSAAYFCASSLSLAGGVEQYFGPGTRLTVT.